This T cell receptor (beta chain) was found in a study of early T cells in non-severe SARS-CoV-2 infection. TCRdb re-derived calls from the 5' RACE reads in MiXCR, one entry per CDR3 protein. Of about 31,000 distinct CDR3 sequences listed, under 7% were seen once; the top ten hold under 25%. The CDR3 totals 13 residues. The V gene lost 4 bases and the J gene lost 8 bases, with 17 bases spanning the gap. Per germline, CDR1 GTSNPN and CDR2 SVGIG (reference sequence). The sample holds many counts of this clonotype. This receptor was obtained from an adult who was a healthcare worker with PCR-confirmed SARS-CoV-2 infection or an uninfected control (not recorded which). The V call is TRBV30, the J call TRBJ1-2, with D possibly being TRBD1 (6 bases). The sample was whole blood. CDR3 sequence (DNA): TGTGCCTGGACGCCAGGGGCCCTTAGGGGCTACACCTTC. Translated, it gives CAWTPGALRGYTF.